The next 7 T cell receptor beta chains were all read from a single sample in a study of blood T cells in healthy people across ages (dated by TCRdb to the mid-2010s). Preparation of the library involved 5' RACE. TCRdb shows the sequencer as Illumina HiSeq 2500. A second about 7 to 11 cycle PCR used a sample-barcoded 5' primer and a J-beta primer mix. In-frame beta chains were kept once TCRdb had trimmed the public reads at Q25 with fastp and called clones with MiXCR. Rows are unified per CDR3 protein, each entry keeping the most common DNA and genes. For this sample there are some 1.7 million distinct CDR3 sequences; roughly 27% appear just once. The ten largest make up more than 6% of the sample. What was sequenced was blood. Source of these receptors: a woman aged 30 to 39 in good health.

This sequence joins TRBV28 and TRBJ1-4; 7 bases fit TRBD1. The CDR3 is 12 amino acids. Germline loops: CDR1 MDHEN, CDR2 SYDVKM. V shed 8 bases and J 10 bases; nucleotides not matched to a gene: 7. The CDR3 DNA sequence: TGTGCCAGCGCCGACAGGGTTGCAAAACTGTTTTTT. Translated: CASADRVAKLFF.

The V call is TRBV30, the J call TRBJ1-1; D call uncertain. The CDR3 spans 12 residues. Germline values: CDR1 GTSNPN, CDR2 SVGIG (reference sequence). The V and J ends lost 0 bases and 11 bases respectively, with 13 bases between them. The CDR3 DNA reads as TGTGCCTGGAGTGTCAGTAGGAGTCCCGCTTTCTTT. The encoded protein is CAWSVSRSPAFF.

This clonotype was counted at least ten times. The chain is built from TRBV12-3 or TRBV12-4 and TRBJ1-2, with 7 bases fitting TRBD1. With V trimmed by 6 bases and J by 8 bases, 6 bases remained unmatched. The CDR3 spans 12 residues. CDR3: CASRHRGEGYTF. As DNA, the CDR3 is TGTGCCAGCAGACACAGGGGAGAGGGCTACACCTTC.

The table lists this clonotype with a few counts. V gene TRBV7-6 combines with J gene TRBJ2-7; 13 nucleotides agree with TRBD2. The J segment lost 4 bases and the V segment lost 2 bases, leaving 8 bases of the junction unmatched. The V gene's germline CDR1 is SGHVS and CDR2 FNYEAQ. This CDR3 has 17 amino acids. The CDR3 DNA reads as TGTGCCAGCAGCTTAATCGCCCGGACTAGCGGGAGTTACGAGCAGTACTTC. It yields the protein CASSLIARTSGSYEQYF.

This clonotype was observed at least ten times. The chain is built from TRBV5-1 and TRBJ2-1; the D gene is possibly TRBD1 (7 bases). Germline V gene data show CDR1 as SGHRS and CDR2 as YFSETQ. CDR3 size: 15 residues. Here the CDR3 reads CACATGTPGGNEQFF. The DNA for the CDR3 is TGCGCTTGCGCCACCGGGACTCCAGGGGGGAATGAGCAGTTCTTC.

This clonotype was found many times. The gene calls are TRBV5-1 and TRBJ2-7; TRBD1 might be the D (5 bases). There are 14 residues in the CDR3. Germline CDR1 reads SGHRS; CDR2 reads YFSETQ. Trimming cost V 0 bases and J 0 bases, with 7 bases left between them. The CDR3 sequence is CASSLGGNSYEQYF. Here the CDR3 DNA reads TGCGCCAGCAGCTTGGGGGGCAACTCCTACGAGCAGTACTTC.

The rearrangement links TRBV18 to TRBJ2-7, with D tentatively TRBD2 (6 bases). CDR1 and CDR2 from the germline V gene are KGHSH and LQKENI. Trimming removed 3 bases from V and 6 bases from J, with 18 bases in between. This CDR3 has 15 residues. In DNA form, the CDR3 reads TGTGCCAGCTCACCCGGTTTAGGGAGGCCCCTCGAGCAGTACTTC. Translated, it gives CASSPGLGRPLEQYF.